These 29 T cell receptor beta chains originate from one sample sequenced in a study of OX40 agonist ivuxolimab in advanced cancers. TCRdb's copy holds only in-frame clones and misses some; the assay was immunoSEQ multiplex PCR. The sample lists roughly 69,000 clones, 75% to 95% occurring once. This specimen consisted of CD4+ or CD8+ T cells sorted from blood, obtained in a trial of the OX40 agonist ivuxolimab. These receptors came from an adult with an advanced solid tumor such as melanoma, head and neck, liver or kidney cancer.

The V gene is TRBV29-1, the J gene TRBJ1-2; D may be TRBD1 (5 bases). Trimming pared 1 base from V and 1 base from J, leaving 13 bases between. The germline V gene has CDR1 SQVTM and CDR2 ANQGSEA. The CDR3 totals 15 residues. This CDR3 reads CSVEGTSGGNYGYTF. The CDR3 DNA sequence: TGCAGCGTTGAAGGGACCTCGGGGGGTAACTATGGCTACACCTTC. Combining the CDR3 with reference TRBV29-1 and TRBJ1-2 gives the whole variable domain SAVISQKPSRDICQRGTSLTIQCQVDSQVTMMFWYRQQPGQSLTLIATANQGSEATYESGFVIDKFPISRPNLTFSTLTVSNMSPEDSSIYLCSVEGTSGGNYGYTFGSGTRLTVV.

The CDR3 bases are TGTGCCAGCAGTTCACCCGCAGGGGGCGGAGAGCAGTTCTTC. Translation: CASSSPAGGGEQFF. The V gene is TRBV6-5, the J gene TRBJ2-1; the match to TRBD1 covers 8 bases. From germline, CDR1 is MNHEY and CDR2 SVGAGI. After removal of 4 bases from V and 10 bases from J, the junction contained 9 bases not matched to a gene. This CDR3 region has 14 residues.

V and J are TRBV5-1 and TRBJ2-2; possibly TRBD1 or TRBD2 for D (5 bases each). The CDR3 sequence is 17 residues long. CDR1 and CDR2 (germline): SGHRS, YFSETQ. V was trimmed by 1 base and J by 4 bases, leaving 17 bases between them. The CDR3 here is CASSLLGPGLSTGELFF. The CDR3 nucleotides read TGCGCCAGCAGCTTGCTGGGACCCGGACTTAGCACCGGGGAGCTGTTTTTT.

The CDR3 is CASSVRSYNSPLHF. The CDR3 coding sequence is TGTGCCAGCAGCGTACGGTCATATAATTCACCCCTCCACTTT. V is TRBV9 and J is TRBJ1-6, with no clear D. Per germline, CDR1 SGDLS and CDR2 YYNGEE. The CDR3 loop spans 14 amino acids. The V end lost 1 base, the J end lost 4 bases, and 6 bases lay between the germline ends.

This chain joins TRBV11-2 and TRBJ2-3; possible D gene TRBD2, 5 bases. From germline, CDR1 is SGHAT and CDR2 FQNNGV. Trimming took 5 bases from V and 9 from J, leaving 30 bases between them. This CDR3 is 18 amino acids long. The CDR3 spells CASSHTRIALDITGTQYF. CDR3 nucleotide sequence: TGTGCCAGCAGCCACACACGAATAGCGCTCGATATAACTGGAACGCAGTATTTT. Using reference TRBV11-2 and TRBJ2-3 for the parts outside the CDR3, the full variable domain is EAGVAQSPRYKIIEKRQSVAFWCNPISGHATLYWYQQILGQGPKLLIQFQNNGVVDDSQLPKDRFSAERLKGVDSTLKIQPAKLEDSAVYLCASSHTRIALDITGTQYFGPGTRLTVL.

The rearrangement links TRBV7-9 to TRBJ1-6, with 9 bases fitting TRBD1. The trim removed 3 bases at V and 8 bases at J, leaving 5 bases unmatched. Per germline, CDR1 SEHNR and CDR2 FQNEAQ (reference sequence). The CDR3 is made up of 15 amino acids. CDR3 loop: CASSFGQGSYSPLHF. DNA of the CDR3: TGTGCCAGCAGCTTCGGACAGGGGAGTTATTCACCCCTCCACTTT.

The chain links TRBV6-5 to TRBJ1-3, with 9 nucleotides matching TRBD1. In germline, CDR1 is MNHEY, CDR2 SVGAGI. V trimming: 6 bases; J trimming: 8 bases; junction bases outside the gene matches: 8. There are 14 residues in the CDR3. Written as DNA, the CDR3 is TGTGCCAGCAGCCGGGACAGGGATAGAGACACCATATATTTT. Protein sequence: CASSRDRDRDTIYF.

The chain recombines TRBV11-3 with TRBJ2-3, with a weak D call TRBD1 (5 bases). V shed 4 bases and J shed 1 base, with 9 bases lying between them. In germline, CDR1 is SGHNT, CDR2 YENEEA. This CDR3 is built from 14 residues. The CDR3 loop is CASSSGQGTDTQYF. DNA for the CDR3: TGTGCCAGCAGCTCAGGGCAGGGCACAGATACGCAGTATTTT.

The genes are TRBV9 and TRBJ2-5; D remains ambiguous. V lost 0 bases, J lost 5 bases, and 8 bases lay in between. Germline-derived CDR1 and CDR2 are SGDLS and YYNGEE. The CDR3 length is 13 residues. The CDR3 sequence is CASSVGVVETQYF. The CDR3 nucleotides read TGTGCCAGCAGCGTAGGGGTCGTGGAGACCCAGTACTTC.

The chain employs TRBV6-1 and TRBJ1-6; D remains unclear. The germline V gene has CDR1 MNHNS and CDR2 SASEGT. This CDR3 is 14 amino acids long. Trimming left V 10 bases short and J 0 bases short, with 10 bases between. CDR3 sequence (DNA): TGTGCCACCCCCCCCGGCTCCTATAATTCACCCCTCCACTTT. Amino acid sequence: CATPPGSYNSPLHF.

As to this clone: At one of its ends the junction is not consistent with the germline gene, which may arise from a read error. The gene calls are TRBV7-8 and TRBJ1-5, with 7 bases aligning to TRBD1. The CDR3 length is 17 residues. From germline, CDR1 is SGHVS and CDR2 FQNEAQ. Here the CDR3 DNA reads TGTGCCAGCAGCCTAGCGTCAGGGGGTATCAACAATCAGCCCCAGCATTTT. Its translation is CASSLASGGINNQPQHF.

The chain combines TRBV5-1 with TRBJ2-5, with D possibly called TRBD1 or TRBD2 (6 bases each). Germline lookup yields CDR1 SGHRS and CDR2 YFSETQ. The CDR3 totals 14 residues. V was cut by 0 bases and J by 5 bases, with 11 bases left in between. For the CDR3, the DNA is TGCGCCAGCAGCTTGGGACAGGAGGGGGAGACCCAGTACTTC. This sequence encodes CASSLGQEGETQYF.

Notes on this clone: This specimen includes other DNA sequences encoding the same CDR3. The V call is TRBV5-6, the J call TRBJ2-2; 7 nucleotides match TRBD2. The J segment lost 0 bases and the V segment lost 7 bases, leaving 9 bases of the junction unmatched. The CDR3 totals 16 residues. CDR1 SGHDT and CDR2 YYEEEE come from the germline V gene. The DNA of the CDR3 is TGTGCCAGCGGCGAGCGGGGCGGGGCGAACACCGGGGAGCTGTTTTTT. This sequence encodes CASGERGGANTGELFF. The entire variable domain, with the rest obtained from reference TRBV5-6 and TRBJ2-2, is as follows: DAGVTQSPTHLIKTRGQQVTLRCSPKSGHDTVSWYQQALGQGPQFIFQYYEEEERQRGNFPDRFSGHQFPNYSSELNVNALLLGDSALYLCASGERGGANTGELFFGEGSRLTVL.

The V call is TRBV27, the J call TRBJ2-5; 8 nucleotides agree with TRBD2. The J call may be wrong; the DNA end is better matched by TRBJ2-7. The germline V gene has CDR1 MNHEY and CDR2 SMNVEV (reference sequence). CDR3 size: 13 residues. In DNA form, the CDR3 reads TGTGCCAGCAGTACGGCGGGGGGCTACGAGCAGTACTTC. This translates into CASSTAGGYEQYF.

With respect to this clone: Other DNA sequences of this sample code for an identical CDR3. The rearrangement uses TRBV5-6 and TRBJ2-1; 7 bases match TRBD2. The CDR3 has 16 amino acids. V lost 0 bases and J lost 3; bases outside the gene matches: 6. Germline V gene sequence: CDR1 SGHDT, CDR2 YYEEEE. The CDR3 here is CASSLGSAGNYNEQFF. In DNA form, the CDR3 reads TGTGCCAGCAGCTTGGGGTCAGCGGGAAACTACAATGAGCAGTTCTTC.

This clone has a single count. V usage is TRBV6-5 and J usage is TRBJ1-5; 7 nucleotides align to TRBD1. Losses at the gene ends were 6 bases for V and 7 bases for J; bases not matched to a gene: 6. The V gene's germline CDR1 is MNHEY and CDR2 SVGAGI. This CDR3 is built from 13 residues. The CDR3 DNA reads TGTGCCAGCAGCCCAGGGGGTTTACAGCCCCAGCATTTT. Residues: CASSPGGLQPQHF.

J is TRBJ2-7 and V is TRBV7-9, with D perhaps TRBD1 (6 bases). V shed 0 bases and J shed 4 bases, with 10 bases lying between them. Per the germline V gene, CDR1 is SEHNR and CDR2 is FQNEAQ (reference sequence). CDR3 length: 14 amino acids. CDR3 coding DNA: TGTGCCAGCAGCTTAGCAGTTAGGGGGTACGAGCAGTACTTC. This encodes CASSLAVRGYEQYF. Together with reference TRBV7-9 and TRBJ2-7, the CDR3 gives the full variable domain: DTGVSQNPRHKITKRGQNVTFRCDPISEHNRLYWYRQTLGQGPEFLTYFQNEAQLEKSRLLSDRFSAERPKGSFSTLEIQRTEQGDSAMYLCASSLAVRGYEQYFGPGTRLTVT.

The chain recombines TRBV6-1 with TRBJ2-7, with unresolved D. CDR1 MNHNS and CDR2 SASEGT come from the germline V gene. V lost 5 bases and J lost 2, with 10 bases in between. CDR3 length: 13 amino acids. CDR3 in DNA: TGTGCCAGCAGTCACGACCGGCCCTACGAGCAGTACTTC. This encodes CASSHDRPYEQYF.

The chain carries TRBV6-5 and TRBJ2-7; 7 bases map to TRBD2. The CDR3 covers 13 residues. The ends lost 9 bases at V and 2 bases at J; junction bases unmatched: 7. CDR1 is MNHEY, CDR2 SVGAGI, per germline. The DNA of the CDR3 is TGTGCCAGTTCGTCGGGGGGTACCTACGAGCAGTACTTC. Protein product: CASSSGGTYEQYF.

In its sample, this clone was seen once. The V and J genes are TRBV5-5 and TRBJ1-4; D is unclear. Germline CDR1 is SGHKS and CDR2 is YYEKEE (reference sequence). V lost 2 bases, J lost 2 bases, and 7 bases lay in between. CDR3 length equals 14 residues. The CDR3 loop reads CASSFGGTNEKLFF. DNA for the CDR3: TGTGCCAGCAGCTTTGGAGGGACTAATGAAAAACTGTTTTTT. The variable domain in full, completed from reference TRBV5-5 and TRBJ1-4, reads DAGVTQSPTHLIKTRGQQVTLRCSPISGHKSVSWYQQVLGQGPQFIFQYYEKEERGRGNFPDRFSARQFPNYSSELNVNALLLGDSALYLCASSFGGTNEKLFFGSGTQLSVL.

The chain joins TRBV2 to TRBJ1-5, with TRBD1 matching 9 bases. Trimming cost V 4 bases and J 5 bases; bases outside gene matches: 9. CDR1 is SNHLY and CDR2 is FYNNEI in the germline V gene. The CDR3 has 16 residues. The CDR3 is CASSARDRASYQPQHF. The CDR3 nucleotides are TGTGCCAGCAGTGCTAGGGACAGGGCCTCCTATCAGCCCCAGCATTTT.

Comments on this clone: The germline gene is not matched at one end of the junction; a read error may be the cause. The V gene is TRBV7-7, the J gene TRBJ2-3; 12 bases line up with TRBD2. This CDR3 spans 15 amino acids. Germline lookup yields CDR1 SSHAT and CDR2 FNYEAQ (reference sequence). The CDR3, as DNA: TGTGCTAGCAGCTCCGGACTAGCGGGAACGGATACGCAGTATTTT. Its translation is CASSSGLAGTDTQYF.

This clone occurred once. The chain uses TRBV25-1 and TRBJ1-5; D possibly corresponds to TRBD1 (5 bases). The CDR3 has 15 residues. Germline V CDR1 and CDR2: MGHDK, SYGVNS. Trimming stripped 3 bases from V and 3 bases from J, with 12 bases between. CDR3 DNA sequence: TGTGCCAGCAGTGACCTGGGGGGATCCAATCAGCCCCAGCATTTT. Protein product: CASSDLGGSNQPQHF. The full variable domain, its missing parts supplied by reference TRBV25-1 and TRBJ1-5, is EADIYQTPRYLVIGTGKKITLECSQTMGHDKMYWYQQDPGMELHLIHYSYGVNSTEKGDLSSESTVSRIRTEHFPLTLESARPSHTSQYLCASSDLGGSNQPQHFGDGTRLSIL.

V gene TRBV2 combines with J gene TRBJ2-7; D possibly corresponds to TRBD2 (5 bases). The CDR3 spans 12 residues. With 6 bases removed from V and 2 bases from J, the gap between germline ends came to 8 bases. Germline CDR1 reads SNHLY; CDR2 reads FYNNEI. In nucleotides, the CDR3 is TGTGCCAGCAGCTCCGGGACCTACGAGCAGTACTTC. This sequence encodes CASSSGTYEQYF.

The chain has TRBV7-2 and TRBJ2-1, with TRBD2 matching over 10 bases. Germline lookup yields CDR1 SGHTA and CDR2 FQGNSA. CDR3 length equals 15 residues. The V segment lost 4 bases and the J segment 2 bases; nucleotides outside the gene matches: 2. The DNA for the CDR3 is TGTGCCAGCAGCTCCACTAGCGGGACCTACAATGAGCAGTTCTTC. Translation gives CASSSTSGTYNEQFF.

The table lists this clone with a count of one. This chain links TRBV5-1 with TRBJ1-3, with a weak D call TRBD1 (5 bases). The V end lost 0 bases, the J end lost 5 bases, and 12 bases lay between the germline ends. Germline loops: CDR1 SGHRS, CDR2 YFSETQ. The CDR3 consists of 15 residues. CDR3: CASSLDYPGRNTIYF. The DNA of the CDR3 is TGCGCCAGCAGCTTGGACTATCCAGGGCGAAACACCATATATTTT.

The chain joins TRBV2 to TRBJ1-6; D gene uncertain. This CDR3 has 17 amino acids. V was trimmed by 5 bases and J by 0 bases, leaving 14 bases between them. Germline values: CDR1 SNHLY, CDR2 FYNNEI. The CDR3 sequence is CASSIHQGSSYNSPLHF. As DNA, the CDR3 is TGTGCCAGCAGTATTCACCAAGGGAGCTCCTATAATTCACCCCTCCACTTT.

The chain couples TRBV6-1 to TRBJ2-7, with TRBD2 identical over 11 bases. CDR3 length: 16 residues. Per germline, CDR1 MNHNS and CDR2 SASEGT. V dropped 1 base and J dropped 2; count of bases not matched to a gene: 4. The CDR3, as DNA: TGTGCCAGCAGTGAAGGGGCTAGCGGGGGGACCTACGAGCAGTACTTC. Translation gives CASSEGASGGTYEQYF.

This chain links TRBV4-2 with TRBJ1-5, with D tentatively TRBD1 (5 bases). Germline loops: CDR1 LGHNA, CDR2 YNFKEQ. V lost 1 base to trimming and J lost 5 bases, with 12 bases between them. This CDR3 is built from 15 residues. CDR3 protein: CASSQAQGVDQPQHF. The CDR3 DNA reads as TGTGCCAGCAGCCAAGCGCAGGGCGTAGATCAGCCCCAGCATTTT.